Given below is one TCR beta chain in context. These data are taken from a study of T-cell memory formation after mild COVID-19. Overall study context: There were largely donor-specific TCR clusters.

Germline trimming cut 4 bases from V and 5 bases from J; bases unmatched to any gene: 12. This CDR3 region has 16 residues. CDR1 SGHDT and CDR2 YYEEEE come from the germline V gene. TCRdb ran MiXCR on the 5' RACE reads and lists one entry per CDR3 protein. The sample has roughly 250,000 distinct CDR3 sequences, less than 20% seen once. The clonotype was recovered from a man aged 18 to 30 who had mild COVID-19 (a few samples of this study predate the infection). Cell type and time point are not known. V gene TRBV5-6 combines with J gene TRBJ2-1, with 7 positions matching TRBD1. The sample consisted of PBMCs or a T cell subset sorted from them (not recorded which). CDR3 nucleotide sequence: TGTGCCAGCAGCAGATTAGGACAGGTATTGGACAATGAGCAGTTCTTC. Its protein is CASSRLGQVLDNEQFF.